This T cell receptor beta chain stems from a study of CD8 T cells in ankylosing spondylitis. Researchers built TCR beta libraries using quantitative 5'-RACE with molecular barcodes. TCRdb called the 5' RACE reads again in MiXCR, with one record for every CDR3 protein. The sample holds roughly 230,000 distinct CDR3 sequences; roughly 18% are singletons and the top ten take 25% to 40%. The germline V gene has CDR1 SGHAT and CDR2 FQNNGV. V lost 0 bases and J lost 4, with 9 bases in between. CDR3 length: 15 residues. The sample consisted of blood, either unsorted or a sorted T cell fraction (not recorded which). The TCR was taken from a male donor with ankylosing spondylitis or in good health (not recorded which). The chain joins TRBV11-2 to TRBJ2-2, with a possible D match to TRBD2 (5 bases). This CDR3 reads CASSLDRRLTGELFF. The CDR3 region has the DNA TGTGCCAGCAGCTTAGATCGGAGGCTCACCGGGGAGCTGTTTTTT.